These 5 T cell receptor beta chains were all obtained from the same sample, sequenced in a study of blood T cell repertoires in COVID-19. Data came from immunoSEQ multiplex PCR; TCRdb stores just in-frame clones and leaves some out. The sample records 150,000 to 200,000 clones, 82% being singletons. Sequenced input: peripheral blood. The receptors were sampled from a woman in her seventies with acute or convalescent COVID-19.

This clone was seen once. The rearrangement uses TRBV6-5 and TRBJ1-5, with 7 bases fitting TRBD1. Germline lookup yields CDR1 MNHEY and CDR2 SVGAGI. Trimming took 9 bases from V and 2 from J; bases not matched to a gene: 7. This CDR3 spans 14 amino acids. The CDR3 DNA follows: TGTGCCAGTTCAGACAGGGTCGGCAATCAGCCCCAGCATTTT. It yields the protein CASSDRVGNQPQHF.

The chain carries TRBV7-2 and TRBJ1-6, with D uncertain. The CDR3 runs 14 residues. The germline gives CDR1 SGHTA, CDR2 FQGNSA. Trimming pared 1 base from V and 8 bases from J, leaving 9 bases between. The CDR3 reads CASSLESRYSPLHF. CDR3 in DNA: TGTGCCAGCAGCTTAGAGTCTAGGTATTCACCCCTCCACTTT.

V is TRBV7-2 and J is TRBJ2-3; 13 nucleotides agree with TRBD2. This CDR3 has 16 residues. Germline V lookup: CDR1 SGHTA, CDR2 FQGNSA. The V and J ends lost 6 bases and 3 bases, in that order; junction bases with no gene match: 6. The CDR3 here is CASRTGLAGETDTQYF. The CDR3 nucleotides read TGTGCCAGCAGAACAGGACTAGCGGGAGAAACAGATACGCAGTATTTT.

The chain links TRBV7-8 to TRBJ2-5, with 8 bases identical to TRBD1. Trimming cost V 5 bases and J 4 bases; bases outside gene matches: 12. There are 16 residues in the CDR3. The germline CDR1 and CDR2 sequences are SGHVS and FQNEAQ. The CDR3 spells CASSRTPGGVGETQYF. DNA for the CDR3: TGTGCCAGCAGCCGGACCCCAGGGGGCGTCGGAGAGACCCAGTACTTC.

The chain links TRBV28 to TRBJ1-5; D possibly corresponds to TRBD1 (5 bases). The germline V gene has CDR1 MDHEN and CDR2 SYDVKM. V shed 7 bases and J shed 4 bases, with 14 bases lying between them. The CDR3 consists of 14 residues. This CDR3 is CASTGGRRNQPQHF. In nucleotides, the CDR3 is TGTGCCAGCACCGGGGGACGGAGAAATCAGCCCCAGCATTTT.